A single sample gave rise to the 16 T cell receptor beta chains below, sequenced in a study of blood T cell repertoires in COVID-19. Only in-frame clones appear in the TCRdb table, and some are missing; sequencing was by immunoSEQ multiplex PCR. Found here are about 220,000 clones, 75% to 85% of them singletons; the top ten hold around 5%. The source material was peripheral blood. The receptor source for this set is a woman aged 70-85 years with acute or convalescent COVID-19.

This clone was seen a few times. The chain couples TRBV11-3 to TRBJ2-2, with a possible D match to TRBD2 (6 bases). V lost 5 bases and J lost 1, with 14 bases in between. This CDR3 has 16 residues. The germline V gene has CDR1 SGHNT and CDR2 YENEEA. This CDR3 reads CASSPFRGKNTGELFF. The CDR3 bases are TGTGCCAGCAGCCCCTTCCGGGGGAAGAACACCGGGGAGCTGTTTTTT. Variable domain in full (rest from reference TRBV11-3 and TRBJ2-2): EAGVVQSPRYKIIEKKQPVAFWCNPISGHNTLYWYLQNLGQGPELLIRYENEEAVDDSQLPKDRFSAERLKGVDSTLKIQPAELGDSAVYLCASSPFRGKNTGELFFGEGSRLTVL.

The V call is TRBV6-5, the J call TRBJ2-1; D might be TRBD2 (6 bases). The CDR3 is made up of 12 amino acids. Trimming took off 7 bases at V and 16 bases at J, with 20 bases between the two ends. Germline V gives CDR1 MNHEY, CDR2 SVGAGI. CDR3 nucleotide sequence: TGTGCCAGCACCGCCGCGGCTGGGGGGTCTTTCTTC. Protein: CASTAAAGGSFF.

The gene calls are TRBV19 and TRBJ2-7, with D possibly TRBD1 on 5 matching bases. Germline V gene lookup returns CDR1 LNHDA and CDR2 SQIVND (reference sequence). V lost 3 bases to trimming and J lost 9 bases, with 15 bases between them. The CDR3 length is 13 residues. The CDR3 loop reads CASSITRAEVQYF. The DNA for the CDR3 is TGTGCCAGTAGTATTACCAGGGCCGAAGTGCAGTACTTC.

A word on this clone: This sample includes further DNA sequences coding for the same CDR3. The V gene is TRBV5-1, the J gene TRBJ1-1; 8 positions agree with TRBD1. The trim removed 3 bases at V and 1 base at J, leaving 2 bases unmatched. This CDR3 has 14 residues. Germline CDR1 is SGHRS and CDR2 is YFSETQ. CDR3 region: CASSSGQGNTEAFF. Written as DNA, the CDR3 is TGCGCCAGCAGCTCCGGACAGGGGAACACTGAAGCTTTCTTT.

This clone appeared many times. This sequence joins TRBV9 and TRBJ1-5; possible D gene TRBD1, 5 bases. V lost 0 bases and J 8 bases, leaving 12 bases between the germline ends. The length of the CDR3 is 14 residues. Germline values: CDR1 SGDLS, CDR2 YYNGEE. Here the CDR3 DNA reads TGTGCCAGCAGCGTAGAGCCCCAGGACAAGCCCCAGCATTTT. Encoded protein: CASSVEPQDKPQHF.

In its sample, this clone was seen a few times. The CDR3 sequence: CAWRPSPSRVIADTQYF. The CDR3 coding sequence is TGTGCCTGGAGGCCTTCTCCCAGCAGGGTTATCGCAGATACGCAGTATTTT. This chain connects TRBV30 to TRBJ2-3, with TRBD1 as a possible D gene (5 bases). V was pared by 3 bases and J by 4 bases, with 23 bases between. CDR1 is GTSNPN, CDR2 SVGIG, per germline (reference sequence). The CDR3 has 17 amino acids.

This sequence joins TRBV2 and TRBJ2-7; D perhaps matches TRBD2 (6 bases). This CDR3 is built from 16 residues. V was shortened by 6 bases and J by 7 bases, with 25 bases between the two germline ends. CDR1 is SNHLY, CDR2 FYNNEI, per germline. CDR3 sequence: CASSQEVLAVFWEQYF. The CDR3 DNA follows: TGTGCCAGCAGCCAGGAGGTCTTAGCGGTGTTCTGGGAGCAGTACTTC.

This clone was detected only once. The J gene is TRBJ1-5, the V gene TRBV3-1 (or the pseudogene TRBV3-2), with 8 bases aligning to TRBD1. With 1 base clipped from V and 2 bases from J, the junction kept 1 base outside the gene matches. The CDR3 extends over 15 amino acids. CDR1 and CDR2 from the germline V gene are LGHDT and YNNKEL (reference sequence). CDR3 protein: CASSQGTGRNQPQHF. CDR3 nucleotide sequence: TGTGCCAGCAGCCAAGGGACAGGGCGCAATCAGCCCCAGCATTTT.

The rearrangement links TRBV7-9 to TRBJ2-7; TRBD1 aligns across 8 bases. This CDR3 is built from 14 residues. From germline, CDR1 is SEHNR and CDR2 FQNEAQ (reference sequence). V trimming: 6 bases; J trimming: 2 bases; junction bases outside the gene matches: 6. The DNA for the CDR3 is TGTGCCAGCAGACCTAGACAGGGGACCTACGAGCAGTACTTC. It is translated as CASRPRQGTYEQYF.

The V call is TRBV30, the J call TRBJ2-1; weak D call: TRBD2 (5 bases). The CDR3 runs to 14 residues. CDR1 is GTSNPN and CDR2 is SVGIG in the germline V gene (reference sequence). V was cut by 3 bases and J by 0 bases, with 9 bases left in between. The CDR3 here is CAWRDFSSYNEQFF. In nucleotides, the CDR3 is TGTGCCTGGAGGGACTTCTCCTCCTACAATGAGCAGTTCTTC.

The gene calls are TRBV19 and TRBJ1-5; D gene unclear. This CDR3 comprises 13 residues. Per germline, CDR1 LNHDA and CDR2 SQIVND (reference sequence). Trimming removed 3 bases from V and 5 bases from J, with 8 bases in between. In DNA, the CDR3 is TGTGCCAGTAGTATTAGTCGCGATCAGCCCCAGCATTTT. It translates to CASSISRDQPQHF.

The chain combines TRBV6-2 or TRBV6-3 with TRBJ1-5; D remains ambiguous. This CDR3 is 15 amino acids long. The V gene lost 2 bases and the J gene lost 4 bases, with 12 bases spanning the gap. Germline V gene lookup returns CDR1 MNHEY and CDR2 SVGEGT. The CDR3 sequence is CASSYGGVVNQPQHF. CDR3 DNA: TGTGCCAGCAGTTACGGCGGAGTCGTGAATCAGCCCCAGCATTTT.

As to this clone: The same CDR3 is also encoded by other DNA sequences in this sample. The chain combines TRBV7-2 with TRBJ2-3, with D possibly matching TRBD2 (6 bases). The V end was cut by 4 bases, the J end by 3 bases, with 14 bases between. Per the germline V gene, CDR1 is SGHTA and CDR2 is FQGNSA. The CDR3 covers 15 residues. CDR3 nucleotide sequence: TGTGCCAGCAGCTCGACCGGAGGGAGAACAGATACGCAGTATTTT. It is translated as CASSSTGGRTDTQYF.

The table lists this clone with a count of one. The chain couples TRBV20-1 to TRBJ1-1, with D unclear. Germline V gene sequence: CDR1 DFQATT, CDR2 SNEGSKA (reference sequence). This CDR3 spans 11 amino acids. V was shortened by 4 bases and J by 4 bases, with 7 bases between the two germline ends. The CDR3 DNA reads TGCAGTGCTACCCCGGGCACTGAAGCTTTCTTT. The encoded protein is CSATPGTEAFF.

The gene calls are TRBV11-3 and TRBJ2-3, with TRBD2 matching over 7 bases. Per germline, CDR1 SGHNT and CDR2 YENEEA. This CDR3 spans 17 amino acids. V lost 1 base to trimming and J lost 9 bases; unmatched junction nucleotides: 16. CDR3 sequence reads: CASSLGFDRGDGGTQYF. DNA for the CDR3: TGTGCCAGCAGCTTAGGTTTTGATCGGGGGGACGGGGGAACGCAGTATTTT.

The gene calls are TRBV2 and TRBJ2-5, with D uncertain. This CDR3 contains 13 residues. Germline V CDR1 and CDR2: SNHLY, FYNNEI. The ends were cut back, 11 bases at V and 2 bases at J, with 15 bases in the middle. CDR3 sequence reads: CAGSGLSQETQYF. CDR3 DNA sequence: TGTGCCGGATCGGGTCTCTCTCAAGAGACCCAGTACTTC.